Each of the 14 T cell receptor beta chains below was sequenced from the same sample in a study of control samples from healthy donors and cancer patients. Clones were read by immunoSEQ multiplex PCR, and TCRdb kept only the in-frame ones, dropping some. The repertoire holds about 77,000 clones, with 85% to 95% as singletons. The sequencing input was blood. The receptor set was obtained from a woman in her fifties or sixties in good health.

The rearrangement uses TRBV7-9 and TRBJ1-1; no firm D call. Germline-derived CDR1 and CDR2 are SEHNR and FQNEAQ (reference sequence). Trimming cost V 5 bases and J 1 base, with 8 bases left between them. CDR3 length: 13 residues. In DNA form, the CDR3 reads TGTGCCAGCAGCCAGTATGCGAACACTGAAGCTTTCTTT. It yields the protein CASSQYANTEAFF.

The rearrangement links TRBV4-3 to TRBJ1-1; 11 nucleotides align to TRBD1. Trimming removed 3 bases from V and 4 bases from J; junction bases left unmatched: 1. The CDR3 covers 14 residues. The V gene's germline CDR1 is LGHNA and CDR2 YSLEER. For the CDR3, the DNA is TGCGCCAGCAGCCACGGACAGGGGGCCACTGAAGCTTTCTTT. It codes for CASSHGQGATEAFF.

This chain links TRBV4-3 with TRBJ2-5; no firm D call. The ends were cut back, 0 bases at V and 2 bases at J, with 7 bases in the middle. This CDR3 is 14 amino acids long. The V gene's germline CDR1 is LGHNA and CDR2 YSLEER. CDR3 loop: CASSQEISQETQYF. CDR3 nucleotide sequence: TGCGCCAGCAGCCAAGAGATTTCGCAAGAGACCCAGTACTTC.

The chain employs TRBV5-8 and TRBJ1-6; D is unclear. This CDR3 contains 16 residues. Germline lookup yields CDR1 SGHTS and CDR2 YDEGEE. With 4 bases removed from V and 0 bases from J, the gap between germline ends came to 11 bases. This CDR3 is CASSHSSPSYNSPLHF. CDR3 DNA: TGTGCCAGCAGCCACTCTTCCCCCTCCTATAATTCACCCCTCCACTTT. Together with reference TRBV5-8 and TRBJ1-6, the CDR3 gives the full variable domain: EAGVTQSPTHLIKTRGQQATLRCSPISGHTSVYWYQQALGLGLQFLLWYDEGEERNRGNFPPRFSGRQFPNYSSELNVNALELEDSALYLCASSHSSPSYNSPLHFGNGTRLTVT.

The chain combines TRBV19 with TRBJ1-5; 8 bases match TRBD1. With 7 bases clipped from V and 6 bases from J, the junction kept 11 bases outside the gene matches. CDR3 length: 15 residues. Germline assignment: CDR1 LNHDA and CDR2 SQIVND (reference sequence). In DNA, the CDR3 is TGTGCCAGTACACTCTCCGGCAGGGGGCGTCAGCCCCAGCATTTT. Its protein is CASTLSGRGRQPQHF.

This chain uses TRBV30 with TRBJ1-5; D is unclear. Trimming stripped 0 bases from V and 7 bases from J, with 13 bases between. The CDR3 spans 14 residues. The germline gives CDR1 GTSNPN, CDR2 SVGIG (reference sequence). The CDR3 bases are TGTGCCTGGAGTGTATCACTAGGGTTGCAGCCCCAGCATTTT. Protein: CAWSVSLGLQPQHF.

V usage is TRBV7-9 and J usage is TRBJ2-3; the D gene is possibly TRBD2 (5 bases). The CDR3 is 14 residues long. With 7 bases removed from V and 2 bases from J, the gap between germline ends came to 13 bases. Germline V gives CDR1 SEHNR, CDR2 FQNEAQ (reference sequence). CDR3 sequence: CASIASGNTDTQYF. For the CDR3, the DNA is TGTGCCAGCATAGCGTCAGGTAACACAGATACGCAGTATTTT.

This clone was seen only once. The rearrangement joins TRBV6-6 to TRBJ2-7, with a possible D match to TRBD1 (6 bases). Germline V gives CDR1 MNHNY, CDR2 SVGAGI (reference sequence). The CDR3 extends over 15 amino acids. The germline V and J ends were trimmed by 2 bases and 2 bases, with 13 bases remaining between them. The CDR3 nucleotides read TGTGCCAGCAGTTACGCCCCGGGACAAGCCTACGAGCAGTACTTC. Its translation is CASSYAPGQAYEQYF.

The V gene is TRBV30, the J gene TRBJ1-2; D not resolved. The CDR3 consists of 13 residues. Trimming took 8 bases from V and 0 from J, leaving 13 bases between them. CDR1 and CDR2 (germline): GTSNPN, SVGIG (reference sequence). CDR3 sequence (DNA): TGTGCCCGAAGTAAGGGAGCTAACTATGGCTACACCTTC. It translates to CARSKGANYGYTF.

V gene TRBV11-2 combines with J gene TRBJ2-6; 8 bases line up with TRBD2. The germline gives CDR1 SGHAT, CDR2 FQNNGV. This CDR3 contains 15 residues. V lost 5 bases and J lost 1; bases outside the gene matches: 1. In nucleotides, the CDR3 is TGTGCCAGCAGCCGGGGGGGATCTGGGGCCAACGTCCTGACTTTC. Translating it yields CASSRGGSGANVLTF.

The V and J genes are TRBV7-3 and TRBJ2-2, with D hard to call. Per the germline V gene, CDR1 is SGHTA and CDR2 is FQGTGA. Trimming took 4 bases from V and 8 from J, leaving 17 bases between them. The CDR3 loop spans 15 amino acids. CDR3 bases: TGTGCCAGCAGCTCCTCTAGTCACTCCCGGGGGGAGCTGTTTTTT. Its translation is CASSSSSHSRGELFF.

The gene calls are TRBV19 and TRBJ2-6; the D gene could be TRBD1 or TRBD2 (5 bases each). CDR1 and CDR2 (germline): LNHDA, SQIVND (reference sequence). V lost 5 bases to trimming and J lost 4 bases, with 15 bases between them. The CDR3 is 16 residues long. The CDR3 sequence: CASSRDGISGANVLTF. The CDR3 bases are TGTGCCAGTAGTCGGGACGGAATTTCAGGGGCCAACGTCCTGACTTTC.

The chain carries TRBV28 and TRBJ1-2; 7 bases line up with TRBD1. The trim removed 0 bases at V and 8 bases at J, leaving 6 bases unmatched. Germline values: CDR1 MDHEN, CDR2 SYDVKM. CDR3 length equals 14 residues. CDR3 coding DNA: TGTGCCAGCAGTTTATGGGGAGACAGGGCCGGCTACACCTTC. It translates to CASSLWGDRAGYTF.

As regards this clone: Other nucleotide sequences in the sample specify the same CDR3. The chain combines TRBV28 with TRBJ2-7; TRBD1 aligns across 7 bases. The CDR3 loop spans 12 amino acids. Trimming removed 5 bases from V and 4 bases from J; junction bases left unmatched: 2. Germline CDR1 MDHEN, CDR2 SYDVKM. DNA for the CDR3: TGTGCCAGCAGTCCAGGGGGATACGAGCAGTACTTC. Its translation: CASSPGGYEQYF. The full variable domain, completed using reference TRBV28 and TRBJ2-7, is DVKVTQSSRYLVKRTGEKVFLECVQDMDHENMFWYRQDPGLGLRLIYFSYDVKMKEKGDIPEGYSVSREKKERFSLILESASTNQTSMYLCASSPGGYEQYFGPGTRLTVT.